The 5 T cell receptor beta chains below come from one sample, sequenced in a study of T cell responses to AZD1222 COVID-19 vaccine. Clones were sequenced by immunoSEQ multiplex PCR, and TCRdb holds only the in-frame ones, with some missing. The sample has about 79,000 clones, roughly nine tenths seen once. Material: peripheral blood, obtained 28 days after the second AZD1222 dose. The receptors shown here come from an adult who received the AZD1222 COVID-19 vaccine.

This clone appeared a single time. The chain employs TRBV15 and TRBJ2-7; D not resolved. CDR1 and CDR2 (germline): LNHNV, YYDKDF (reference sequence). Deletions cut 5 bases from V and 3 bases from J, with 14 bases between. The CDR3 spans 14 residues. CDR3 DNA: TGTGCCACCAGCTTTGGTGCTGGGGACTACGAGCAGTACTTC. Translation gives CATSFGAGDYEQYF.

A single count supports this clone. The V and J genes are TRBV7-7 and TRBJ2-7, with 8 bases fitting TRBD1. Germline V lookup: CDR1 SSHAT, CDR2 FNYEAQ (reference sequence). The trim removed 8 bases at V and 4 bases at J, leaving 13 bases unmatched. The CDR3 length is 15 residues. For the CDR3, the DNA is TGTGCCAGCGGAACCGGACAGGGACCAATGTACGAGCAGTACTTC. The encoded protein is CASGTGQGPMYEQYF. Complete variable domain (other parts from reference TRBV7-7 and TRBJ2-7): GAGVSQSPRYKVTKRGQDVTLRCDPISSHATLYWYQQALGQGPEFLTYFNYEAQPDKSGLPSDRFSAERPEGSISTLTIQRTEQRDSAMYRCASGTGQGPMYEQYFGPGTRLTVT.

The chain couples TRBV10-1 to TRBJ2-5, with 9 bases matching TRBD2. Germline V gene sequence: CDR1 WNHNN, CDR2 SYGVQD (reference sequence). The CDR3 runs to 16 residues. Trimming at V came to 0 bases and at J to 3 bases, leaving 5 bases not matched to a gene. Here the CDR3 DNA reads TGCGCCAGCAGTGAGTCTCCAGCGGGAGGCAAAGAGACCCAGTACTTC. Amino acid sequence: CASSESPAGGKETQYF.

The J gene is TRBJ2-3, the V gene TRBV9; perhaps TRBD2 as D (6 bases). V lost 2 bases to trimming and J lost 2 bases, with 12 bases between them. Germline V gene data show CDR1 as SGDLS and CDR2 as YYNGEE. CDR3 length equals 15 residues. CDR3 coding DNA: TGTGCCAGCAGCGTCACGACTAGGCCCACAGATACGCAGTATTTT. Amino acid sequence: CASSVTTRPTDTQYF. The variable domain in full, with the rest retrieved from reference TRBV9 and TRBJ2-3, is DSGVTQTPKHLITATGQRVTLRCSPRSGDLSVYWYQQSLDQGLQFLIQYYNGEERAKGNILERFSAQQFPDLHSELNLSSLELGDSALYFCASSVTTRPTDTQYFGPGTRLTVL.

The table lists this clone with a few counts. CDR3 DNA sequence: TGTGCCAGTAGGGAGGGACAGGAGCAGTACTTC. It specifies CASREGQEQYF. The chain has TRBV19 and TRBJ2-7, with a tentative D call TRBD1 (7 bases). V lost 6 bases, J lost 7 bases, and 10 bases lay in between. This CDR3 has 11 residues. Germline V gene data show CDR1 as LNHDA and CDR2 as SQIVND (reference sequence).